The present entry profiles one TCR beta chain with its context. Its target is not known. This CDR3 spans 16 amino acids. The trim removed 3 bases at V and 2 bases at J, leaving 6 bases unmatched. Per germline, CDR1 ENHRY and CDR2 SYGVKD. The sample is drawn from a study of cytomegalovirus exposure and HLA in healthy donors. Study-level findings and limits: For most TCR sequences rarity was the rule, although some public TCRs occurred in many donors. For most TCR beta V segments, an earlier analysis put the productive rate at about 87% or about 30% of the time.

The PCR used 60 Vbeta and 13 Jbeta primers. Only in-frame clones appear in the TCRdb table, and some are missing; sequencing was by immunoSEQ multiplex PCR. The table records about 41,000 clones, around 85% of them present only once. Material: PBMCs. J is TRBJ2-3 and V is TRBV10-3, with 9 nucleotides matching TRBD2. The source is a man in his fifties or sixties in good health and CMV-seronegative. The DNA of the CDR3 is TGTGCCATCAGTGAACCAGCGGGGGGAAACACAGATACGCAGTATTTT. Protein: CAISEPAGGNTDTQYF.